Sequencing of this T cell receptor (beta chain) was carried out in a study of blood T cell repertoires in COVID-19. The overall study: The United States, Italy and Spain supplied acute and convalescent COVID-19 samples. PBMCs, B-cell-depleted T cells, or T cells were the source of the cDNA or gDNA that made up the material.

Recovered status in Cohort 3 required two negative PCRs, clearance, or symptom resolution. The CDR3 totals 17 residues. V was clipped by 0 bases and J by 2 bases; unmatched bases: 8. Germline loops: CDR1 SGDLS, CDR2 YYNGEE. There are a few counts of this clone. Source study methods: Estimated nucleated cell counts came from reference gene primer amplification. The protocol was immunoSEQ multiplex PCR, while the TCRdb copy is restricted to in-frame clones and leaves out a portion. The V and J calls and clone size are taken from that table; D and trimming were inferred from the DNA. Of 250,000 to 350,000 clones in the sample, approximately 81% were seen once.

The rearrangement uses TRBV9 and TRBJ2-7; 10 nucleotides align to TRBD2. Sequenced sample: PBMCs or T cells enriched from blood (not recorded which). This clonotype was sampled from a woman between 45 and 60 years old who had recovered from COVID-19. CDR3 in amino acids: CASSVGAGGREAYEQYF. The DNA for the CDR3 is TGTGCCAGCAGCGTAGGAGCGGGGGGGAGAGAAGCCTACGAGCAGTACTTC.